This TCR beta chain was recorded in a study of cytomegalovirus exposure and HLA in healthy donors. Primers for the PCR totalled 60 Vbeta and 13 Jbeta. The repertoire was sequenced with immunoSEQ multiplex PCR; TCRdb's copy has only in-frame clones and lacks some. The table shows roughly 150,000 clones, with around 75% occurring only once. Trimming removed 5 bases from V and 4 bases from J, with 18 bases in between. The length of the CDR3 is 15 residues. CDR1 MNHEY and CDR2 SMNVEV come from the germline V gene (reference sequence). This TCR was recovered from a man aged 18-30 years in good health and CMV-seropositive. This chain uses TRBV27 with TRBJ2-7; tentatively, D is TRBD1 (6 bases). The material sequenced was PBMCs. DNA for the CDR3: TGTGCCAGCAGTGCCGAGGGGGAATTCCAATACGAGCAGTACTTC. This codes for CASSAEGEFQYEQYF.